Here is one T cell receptor beta chain with its context. Its cognate antigen is unknown. This sample is drawn from a study of Tregs in tolerant kidney transplant recipients. The study's findings and limits: Findings come from small patient numbers and require larger validation. Biological reproducibility was not directly addressed, but technical replication error appeared minimal.

With 1 base clipped from V and 4 bases from J, the junction kept 7 bases outside the gene matches. Germline CDR1 is SEHNR and CDR2 is FQNEAQ (reference sequence). The CDR3 has 16 amino acids. Mixed chimerism was transient after nonmyeloablative marrow transplants from related graft donors. Thawed PBMCs were FACS-sorted into unstimulated CD4+CD25+CD127- regulatory T cells, CD4+CD25- non-regulatory cells, CD4 and CD8 cells. The repertoire was sequenced with immunoSEQ multiplex PCR; TCRdb's copy has only in-frame clones and lacks some. The sample lists 50,000 or so clones, approximately 89% seen once, with around 15% in the top ten.

This clonotype was sampled from a human patient who received a combined kidney and bone marrow transplant. Some of the T cells might come from the graft donor. The chain uses TRBV7-9 and TRBJ2-5, with 9 bases aligning to TRBD2. The input for sequencing was CD8+ T cells from blood (PBMCs), taken 12 months after the transplant. The CDR3 loop reads CASSLVVAGEVETQYF. In DNA, the CDR3 is TGTGCCAGCAGCTTAGTAGTAGCGGGAGAGGTAGAGACCCAGTACTTC. The full variable domain, rest sourced from reference TRBV7-9 and TRBJ2-5, is DTGVSQNPRHKITKRGQNVTFRCDPISEHNRLYWYRQTLGQGPEFLTYFQNEAQLEKSRLLSDRFSAERPKGSFSTLEIQRTEQGDSAMYLCASSLVVAGEVETQYFGPGTRLLVL.